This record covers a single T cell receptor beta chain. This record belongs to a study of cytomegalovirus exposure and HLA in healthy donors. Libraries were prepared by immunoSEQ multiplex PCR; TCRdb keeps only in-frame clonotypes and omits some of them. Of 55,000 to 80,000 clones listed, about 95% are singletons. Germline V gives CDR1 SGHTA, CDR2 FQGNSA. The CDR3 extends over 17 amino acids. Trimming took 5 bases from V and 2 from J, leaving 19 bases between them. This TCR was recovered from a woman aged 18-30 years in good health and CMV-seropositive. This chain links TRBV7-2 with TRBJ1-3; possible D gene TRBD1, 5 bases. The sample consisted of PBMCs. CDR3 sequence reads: CASSPTLVGAAGNTIYF. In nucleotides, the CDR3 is TGTGCCAGCAGCCCAACGCTTGTTGGGGCGGCTGGAAACACCATATATTTT.